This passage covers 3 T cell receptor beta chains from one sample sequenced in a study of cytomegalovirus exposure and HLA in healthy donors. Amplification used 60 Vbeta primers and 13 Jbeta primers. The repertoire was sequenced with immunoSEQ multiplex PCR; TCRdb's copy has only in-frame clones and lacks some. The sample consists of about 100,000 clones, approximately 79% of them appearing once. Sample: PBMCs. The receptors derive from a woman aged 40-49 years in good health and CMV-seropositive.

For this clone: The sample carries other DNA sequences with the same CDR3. The CDR3 region has the DNA TGCGCCAGCAGCCCGCGGACAGGAAGAGGGGAGACCCAGTACTTC. Translation: CASSPRTGRGETQYF. This rearrangement joins TRBV5-1 to TRBJ2-5; 7 bases agree with TRBD1. V dropped 4 bases and J dropped 5; count of bases not matched to a gene: 11. There are 15 residues in the CDR3. The V gene's germline CDR1 is SGHRS and CDR2 YFSETQ.

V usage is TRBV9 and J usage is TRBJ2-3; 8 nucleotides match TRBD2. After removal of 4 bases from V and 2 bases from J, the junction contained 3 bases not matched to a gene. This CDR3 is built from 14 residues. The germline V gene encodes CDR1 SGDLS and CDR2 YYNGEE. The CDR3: CASSLAGFTDTQYF. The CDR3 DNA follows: TGTGCCAGCAGCTTAGCGGGGTTCACAGATACGCAGTATTTT. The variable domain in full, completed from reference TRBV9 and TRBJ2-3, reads DSGVTQTPKHLITATGQRVTLRCSPRSGDLSVYWYQQSLDQGLQFLIQYYNGEERAKGNILERFSAQQFPDLHSELNLSSLELGDSALYFCASSLAGFTDTQYFGPGTRLTVL.

The CDR3 spells CACHGGSYEQYF. The CDR3 region has the DNA TGTGCCTGCCACGGGGGCTCCTACGAGCAGTACTTC. This chain links TRBV30 with TRBJ2-7; a weak D match, TRBD2 (6 bases). Between the trimmed V and J ends, which lost 6 bases and 0 bases, there was a span of 9 bases. Germline CDR1 GTSNPN, CDR2 SVGIG (reference sequence). CDR3 length: 12 residues.